This T cell receptor beta chain was retrieved from a study of T cell changes during pregnancy in multiple sclerosis. TCRdb's table, derived via immunoSEQ multiplex PCR, lists solely in-frame clones and lacks some. The sample lists tens of thousands of clones; about 91% were seen once. The V segment lost 0 bases and the J segment 6 bases; nucleotides outside the gene matches: 10. The CDR3 loop spans 17 amino acids. Per germline, CDR1 LGHNA and CDR2 YNFKEQ. The V call is TRBV4-2, the J call TRBJ1-2; 10 bases are a match to TRBD1. The sample in question was CD8+ T cells from peripheral blood mononuclear cells, obtained before pregnancy. This sequence was found in a female donor with multiple sclerosis, enrolled in a pregnancy study. CDR3 region: CASSQERTGGIKDGYTF. CDR3 in DNA: TGTGCCAGCAGCCAAGAGCGGACAGGGGGGATAAAGGATGGCTACACCTTC.